The rows below give T cell receptor beta chains drawn from one sample of a study of graft-versus-host responses after intestinal transplantation. Assay used: immunoSEQ multiplex PCR; TCRdb lists only in-frame clones, some missing. The sample shows some 90,000 clones, 92% of them seen only once. Their antigen targets remain unknown. Sequencing was performed on unstimulated CD8+ T cells sorted from spleen or lymph node cells, taken before transplant. The receptor source for this set is a human donor who was the organ donor for an intestinal transplant. The CDR3 runs from the conserved cysteine through the conserved F or W. A D gene is named only where the DNA matches it firmly.

D,J,V,CDR3
NA,TRBJ1-6,TRBV28,CASSSGQTLHF
TRBD2,TRBJ2-7,TRBV4-2,CASSQELAGDYEQYF
NA,TRBJ2-1,TRBV6-6,CASSYEGVWFF
TRBD2,TRBJ2-7,TRBV19,CATTSGGLLNEQYF
NA,TRBJ1-2,TRBV5-4,CASSFSDGYTF
NA,TRBJ2-7,TRBV6-5,CASSYGGSYEQYF
NA,TRBJ1-6,TRBV7-9,CASSLTIGANSPLHF
NA,TRBJ2-6,TRBV7-9,CASRPQGSGANVLTF
NA,TRBJ1-1,TRBV7-9,CASSRGGPEAFF
NA,TRBJ2-6,TRBV25-1,CASSDGNSGANVLTF
NA,NA,TRBV27,CASSSGLAYEQYF
TRBD2,TRBJ2-7,TRBV27,CASSLSSGAYEQYF
NA,TRBJ1-2,TRBV28,CASSPGVANYGYTF
NA,TRBJ1-2,TRBV25-1,CASTDSYGYTF
TRBD1,TRBJ1-4,TRBV5-1,CASSPKDRKNEKLFF
TRBD1,TRBJ1-2,TRBV2,CASRRDRDGYTF
NA,TRBJ2-7,TRBV7-8,CASSRELSRRLLRTELTYEQYF
NA,TRBJ2-3,TRBV2,CASRGGLADTQYF
NA,TRBJ1-2,TRBV4-3,CASSQDLQEEYPLGYTF
TRBD2,TRBJ2-1,TRBV27,CASTGLADNEQFF
TRBD1,TRBJ1-5,TRBV5-8,CASSFRDRGSDQPQHF
NA,TRBJ1-1,TRBV19,CASSISGNTEAFF
NA,TRBJ1-1,TRBV4-1,CASSLGGAMNTEAFF
NA,TRBJ2-1,TRBV7-9,CASSLGLRVEQFF
NA,TRBJ2-2,TRBV27,CASSFIPQDTGELFF
TRBD1,TRBJ1-1,TRBV4-1,CASSHSPTATGTAEAFF
NA,TRBJ1-2,TRBV30,CAWSVAGASYGYTF
NA,TRBJ2-1,TRBV4-2,CASCLDRNSYNEQFF
NA,TRBJ2-7,TRBV5-4,CASSFEGAGNEQYF
NA,TRBJ1-5,TRBV5-6,CASSLISSNQPQHF
TRBD2,TRBJ2-5,TRBV5-1,CASSWYGLAGEETQYF
NA,TRBJ1-2,TRBV4-3,CASSQEAGAGYTF
NA,TRBJ1-1,TRBV5-6,CASSLGSTVNRAFF
TRBD1,TRBJ1-1,TRBV4-1,CASSQVGPQGTEAFF
NA,TRBJ1-1,TRBV4-1,CASSFVGEGTEAFF
NA,TRBJ1-4,TRBV4-2,CASSQDPGISEKLFF
TRBD1,TRBJ1-1,TRBV15,CATSSQGQGFGNTEAFF
NA,TRBJ1-1,TRBV28,CASRYRNLNTEAFF
NA,TRBJ2-1,TRBV7-5,CVRSFRTSGYSYNEQFF
NA,TRBJ2-7,TRBV6-1,CASSEQRYYEQYF
TRBD2,TRBJ2-1,TRBV4-1,CASSQDGPRTSGDYNEQFF
TRBD2,TRBJ2-7,TRBV7-6,CASSLASSGGYEQYF
NA,TRBJ1-5,TRBV5-6,CASSFGLQGNQPQHF
NA,TRBJ2-7,TRBV6-6,CASSRFGRKDEQYF
NA,TRBJ1-2,TRBV4-1,CASSSHYGGGNGYTF
NA,TRBJ2-7,TRBV29-1,CSVDGNSSYEQYF
NA,TRBJ1-5,TRBV2,CASSVVESPQHF
NA,TRBJ1-4,TRBV18,CASSPRGATNEKLFF
TRBD1,TRBJ2-2,TRBV27,CASRRQGSTGELFF
NA,TRBJ1-5,TRBV15,CATSRARGYQPQHF
TRBD1,TRBJ2-7,TRBV4-2,CASGPGQGAYEQYF
NA,TRBJ1-4,TRBV2,CASSSDRNEKLFF
TRBD2,TRBJ2-7,TRBV19,CASSIGLAGYEQYF